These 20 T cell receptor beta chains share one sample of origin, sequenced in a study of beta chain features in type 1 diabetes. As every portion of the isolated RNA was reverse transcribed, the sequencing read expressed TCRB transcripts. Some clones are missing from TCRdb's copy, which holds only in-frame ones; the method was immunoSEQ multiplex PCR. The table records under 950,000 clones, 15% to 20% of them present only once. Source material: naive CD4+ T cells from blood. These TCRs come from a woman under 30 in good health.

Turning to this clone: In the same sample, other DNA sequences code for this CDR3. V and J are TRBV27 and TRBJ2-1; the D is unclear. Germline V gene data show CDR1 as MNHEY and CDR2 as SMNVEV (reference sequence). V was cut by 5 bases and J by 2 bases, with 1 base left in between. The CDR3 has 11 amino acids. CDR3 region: CASSTYNEQFF. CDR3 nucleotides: TGTGCCAGCAGTACCTACAATGAGCAGTTCTTC.

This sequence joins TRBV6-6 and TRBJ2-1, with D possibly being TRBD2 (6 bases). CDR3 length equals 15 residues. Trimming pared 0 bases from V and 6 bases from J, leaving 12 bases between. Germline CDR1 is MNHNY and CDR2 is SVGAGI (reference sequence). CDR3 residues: CASSYSPGVANEQFF. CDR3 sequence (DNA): TGTGCCAGCAGTTACTCTCCGGGAGTGGCCAATGAGCAGTTCTTC.

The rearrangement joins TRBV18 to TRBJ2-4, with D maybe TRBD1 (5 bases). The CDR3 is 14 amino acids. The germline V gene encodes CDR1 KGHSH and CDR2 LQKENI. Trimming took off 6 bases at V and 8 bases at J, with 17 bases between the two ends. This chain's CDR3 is CASSPGQPRHIQYF. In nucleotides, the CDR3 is TGTGCCAGCTCGCCTGGACAACCCCGTCACATTCAGTACTTC. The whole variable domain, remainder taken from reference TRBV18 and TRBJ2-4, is NAGVMQNPRHLVRRRGQEARLRCSPMKGHSHVYWYRQLPEEGLKFMVYLQKENIIDESGMPKERFSAEFPKEGPSILRIQQVVRGDSAAYFCASSPGQPRHIQYFGAGTRLSVL.

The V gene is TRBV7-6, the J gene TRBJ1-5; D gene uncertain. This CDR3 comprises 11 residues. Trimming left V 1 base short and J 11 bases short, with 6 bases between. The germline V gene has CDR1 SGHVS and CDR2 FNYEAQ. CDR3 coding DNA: TGTGCCAGCAGCTTAGGGGAGTCCCAGCATTTT. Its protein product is CASSLGESQHF.

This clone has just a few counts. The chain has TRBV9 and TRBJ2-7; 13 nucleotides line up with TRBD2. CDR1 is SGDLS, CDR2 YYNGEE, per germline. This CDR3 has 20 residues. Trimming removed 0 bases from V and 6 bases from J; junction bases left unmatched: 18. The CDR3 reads CASSVGLAGGLNSKLGEQYF. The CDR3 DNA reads TGTGCCAGCAGCGTAGGACTAGCGGGAGGACTTAACTCCAAACTTGGCGAGCAGTACTTC.

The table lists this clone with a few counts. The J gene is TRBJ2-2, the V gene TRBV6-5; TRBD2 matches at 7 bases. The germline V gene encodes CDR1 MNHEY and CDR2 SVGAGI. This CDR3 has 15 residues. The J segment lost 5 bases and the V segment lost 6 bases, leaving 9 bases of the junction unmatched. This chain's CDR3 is CASSRRGKETGELFF. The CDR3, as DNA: TGTGCCAGCAGCAGGCGGGGGAAAGAGACCGGGGAGCTGTTTTTT.

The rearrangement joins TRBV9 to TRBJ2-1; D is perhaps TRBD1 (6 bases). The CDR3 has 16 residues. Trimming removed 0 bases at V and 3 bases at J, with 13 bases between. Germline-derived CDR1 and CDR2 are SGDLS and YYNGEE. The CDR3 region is CASSVGGTDSYNEQFF. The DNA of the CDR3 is TGTGCCAGCAGCGTAGGAGGAACGGACAGCTACAATGAGCAGTTCTTC.

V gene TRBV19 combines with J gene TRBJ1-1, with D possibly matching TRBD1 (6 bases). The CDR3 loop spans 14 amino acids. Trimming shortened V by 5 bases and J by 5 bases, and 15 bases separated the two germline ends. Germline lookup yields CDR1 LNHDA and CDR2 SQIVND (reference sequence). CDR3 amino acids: CASSSQGSRTEAFF. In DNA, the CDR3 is TGTGCCAGTAGTTCGCAGGGGAGTAGGACTGAAGCTTTCTTT.

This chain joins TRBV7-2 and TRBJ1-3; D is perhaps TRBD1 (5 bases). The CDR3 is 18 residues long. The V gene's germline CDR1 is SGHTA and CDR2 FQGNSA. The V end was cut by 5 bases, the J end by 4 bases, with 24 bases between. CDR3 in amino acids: CASSQLGRGNSAGNTIYF. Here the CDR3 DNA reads TGTGCCAGCAGCCAGTTAGGGAGGGGAAACTCAGCGGGAAACACCATATATTTT. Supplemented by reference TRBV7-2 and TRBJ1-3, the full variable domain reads GAGVSQSPSNKVTEKGKDVELRCDPISGHTALYWYRQSLGQGLEFLIYFQGNSAPDKSGLPSDRFSAERTGGSVSTLTIQRTQQEDSAVYLCASSQLGRGNSAGNTIYFGEGSWLTVV.

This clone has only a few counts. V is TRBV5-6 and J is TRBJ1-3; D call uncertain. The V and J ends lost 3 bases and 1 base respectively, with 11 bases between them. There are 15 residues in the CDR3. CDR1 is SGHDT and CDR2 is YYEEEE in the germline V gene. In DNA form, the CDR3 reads TGTGCCAGCAGCTCGATTGATTCGTCTGGAAACACCATATATTTT. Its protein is CASSSIDSSGNTIYF.

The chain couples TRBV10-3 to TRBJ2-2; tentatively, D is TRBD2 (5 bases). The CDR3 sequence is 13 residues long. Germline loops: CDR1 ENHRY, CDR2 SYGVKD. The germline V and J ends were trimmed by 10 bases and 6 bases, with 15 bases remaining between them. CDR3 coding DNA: TGTGCCAGCGGAATTATGGGAGCCGGGGAGCTGTTTTTT. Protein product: CASGIMGAGELFF.

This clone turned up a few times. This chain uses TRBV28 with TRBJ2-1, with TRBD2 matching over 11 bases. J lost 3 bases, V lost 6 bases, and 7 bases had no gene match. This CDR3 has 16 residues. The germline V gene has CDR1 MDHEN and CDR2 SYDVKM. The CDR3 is CASSPPSGRLYNEQFF. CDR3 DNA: TGTGCCAGCAGCCCTCCTAGCGGGAGGCTCTACAATGAGCAGTTCTTC.

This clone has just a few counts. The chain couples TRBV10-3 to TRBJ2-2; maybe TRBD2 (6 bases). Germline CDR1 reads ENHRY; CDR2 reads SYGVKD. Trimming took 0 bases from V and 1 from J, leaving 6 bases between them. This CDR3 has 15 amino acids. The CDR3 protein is CAISESSGNTGELFF. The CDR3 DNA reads TGTGCCATCAGTGAGTCTAGCGGGAACACCGGGGAGCTGTTTTTT.

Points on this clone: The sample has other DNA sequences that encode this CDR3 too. CDR3 DNA: TGTGCCAGCAGTTACAGGGGCAGGGAGACCCAGTACTTC. Protein sequence: CASSYRGRETQYF. The V and J genes are TRBV6-5 and TRBJ2-5; possibly TRBD1 for D (5 bases). The germline V and J ends were trimmed by 2 bases and 5 bases, with 9 bases remaining between them. The germline gives CDR1 MNHEY, CDR2 SVGAGI. CDR3 size: 13 residues.

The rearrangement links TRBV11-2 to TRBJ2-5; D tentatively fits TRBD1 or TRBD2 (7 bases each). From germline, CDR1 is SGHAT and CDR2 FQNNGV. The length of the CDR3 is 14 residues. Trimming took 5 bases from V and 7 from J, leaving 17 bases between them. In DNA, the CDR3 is TGTGCCAGCAGCCAGGGGGGGGCCAAAGTGACCCAGTACTTC. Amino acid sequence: CASSQGGAKVTQYF.

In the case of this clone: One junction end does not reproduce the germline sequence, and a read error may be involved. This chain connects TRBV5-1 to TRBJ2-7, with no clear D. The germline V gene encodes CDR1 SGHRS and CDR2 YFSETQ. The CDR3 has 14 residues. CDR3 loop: CASSLGSPAYKQYF. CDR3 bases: TGCGCCAGCAGCTTGGGGTCCCCAGCCTACAAGCAGTACTTC. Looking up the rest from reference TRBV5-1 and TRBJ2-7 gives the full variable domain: KAGVTQTPRYLIKTRGQQVTLSCSPISGHRSVSWYQQTPGQGLQFLFEYFSETQRNKGNFPGRFSGRQFSNSRSEMNVSTLELGDSALYLCASSLGSPAYKQYFGPGTRLTVT.

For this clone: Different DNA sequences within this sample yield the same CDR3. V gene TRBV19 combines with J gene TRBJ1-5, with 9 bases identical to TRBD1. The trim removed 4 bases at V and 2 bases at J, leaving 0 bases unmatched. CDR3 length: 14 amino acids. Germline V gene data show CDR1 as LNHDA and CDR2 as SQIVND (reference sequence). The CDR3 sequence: CASSRTGGNQPQHF. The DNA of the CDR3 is TGTGCCAGTAGTAGGACAGGGGGCAATCAGCCCCAGCATTTT. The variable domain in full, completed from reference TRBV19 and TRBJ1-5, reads DGGITQSPKYLFRKEGQNVTLSCEQNLNHDAMYWYRQDPGQGLRLIYYSQIVNDFQKGDIAEGYSVSREKKESFPLTVTSAQKNPTAFYLCASSRTGGNQPQHFGDGTRLSIL.

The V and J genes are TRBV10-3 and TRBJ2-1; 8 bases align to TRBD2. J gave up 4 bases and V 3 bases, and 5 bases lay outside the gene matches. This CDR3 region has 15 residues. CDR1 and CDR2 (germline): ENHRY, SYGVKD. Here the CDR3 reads CAISDLRLAYNEQFF. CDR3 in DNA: TGTGCCATCAGTGATCTAAGACTAGCGTACAATGAGCAGTTCTTC.

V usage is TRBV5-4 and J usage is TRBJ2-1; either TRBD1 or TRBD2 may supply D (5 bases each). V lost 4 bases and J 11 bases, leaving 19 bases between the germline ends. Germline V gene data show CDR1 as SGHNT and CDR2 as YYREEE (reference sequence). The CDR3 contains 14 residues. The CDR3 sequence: CASSPGRGQFKQFF. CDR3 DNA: TGTGCCAGCAGCCCGGGAAGGGGCCAATTCAAGCAGTTCTTC.

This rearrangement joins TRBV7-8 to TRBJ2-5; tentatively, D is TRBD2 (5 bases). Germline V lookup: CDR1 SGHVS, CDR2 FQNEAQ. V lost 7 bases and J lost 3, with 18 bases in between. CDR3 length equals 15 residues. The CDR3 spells CASNTLQYGKETQYF. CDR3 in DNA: TGTGCCAGCAACACTCTTCAGTACGGGAAAGAGACCCAGTACTTC.